These 20 T cell receptor beta chains came from one sample sequenced in a study of OX40 agonist ivuxolimab in advanced cancers. Only in-frame clones appear in the TCRdb table, and some are missing; sequencing was by immunoSEQ multiplex PCR. The repertoire holds around 53,000 clones, with 85% to 90% as singletons. The sequencing here drew on CD4+ or CD8+ T cells sorted from blood, taken in a trial of the OX40 agonist ivuxolimab. The receptors originated from an adult with an advanced solid tumor such as melanoma, head and neck, liver or kidney cancer.

This chain joins TRBV14 and TRBJ1-2, with D unresolved. CDR3 length: 13 amino acids. The V gene lost 1 base and the J gene lost 4 bases, with 7 bases spanning the gap. Germline-derived CDR1 and CDR2 are SGHDN and FVKESK. DNA of the CDR3: TGTGCCAGCAGCCAAGCGACGGTCTATGGCTACACCTTC. It codes for CASSQATVYGYTF.

J is TRBJ1-5 and V is TRBV7-8; D gene uncertain. The ends were cut back, 10 bases at V and 3 bases at J, with 16 bases in the middle. The CDR3 runs 14 residues. Germline loops: CDR1 SGHVS, CDR2 FQNEAQ. CDR3 protein: CATLPGSTNQPQHF. CDR3 in DNA: TGTGCCACACTCCCGGGGAGCACCAATCAGCCCCAGCATTTT.

V and J are TRBV28 and TRBJ1-3, with TRBD1 identical over 7 bases. Trimming took 3 bases from V and 9 from J; bases not matched to a gene: 14. CDR1 and CDR2 (germline): MDHEN, SYDVKM. This CDR3 contains 16 residues. CDR3 DNA sequence: TGTGCCAGCAGTTTGGGTTCTGTGACAGGGCTTGGCACCATATATTTT. It is translated as CASSLGSVTGLGTIYF.

The V and J genes are TRBV5-6 and TRBJ1-5; TRBD1 matches at 7 bases. The trim removed 4 bases at V and 0 bases at J, leaving 4 bases unmatched. The CDR3 is 15 amino acids. Germline values: CDR1 SGHDT, CDR2 YYEEEE. CDR3 coding DNA: TGTGCCAGCAGCCTATGGACAGGTAGCAATCAGCCCCAGCATTTT. Translated: CASSLWTGSNQPQHF.

The chain combines TRBV5-1 with TRBJ2-5; D remains ambiguous. This CDR3 has 13 residues. Per the germline V gene, CDR1 is SGHRS and CDR2 is YFSETQ. V lost 7 bases and J lost 2, with 12 bases in between. CDR3 residues: CASFSLPQETQYF. CDR3 DNA: TGCGCCAGCTTCAGTCTCCCACAAGAGACCCAGTACTTC.

CDR3 nucleotide sequence: TGTGCCAGCAGGGGACAGGGGTTCTACGAGCAGTACTTC. As protein: CASRGQGFYEQYF. This chain connects TRBV27 to TRBJ2-7; 10 bases map to TRBD1. The ends lost 6 bases at V and 3 bases at J; junction bases unmatched: 2. The CDR3 totals 13 residues. Germline CDR1 is MNHEY and CDR2 is SMNVEV (reference sequence).

This chain links TRBV18 with TRBJ2-5; a weak D match, TRBD2 (6 bases). CDR3 length equals 14 residues. Per the germline V gene, CDR1 is KGHSH and CDR2 is LQKENI. The ends were cut back, 3 bases at V and 1 base at J, with 9 bases in the middle. CDR3 sequence reads: CASSPSSAQETQYF. The CDR3 nucleotides read TGTGCCAGCTCACCCTCTAGCGCCCAAGAGACCCAGTACTTC.

This clone was recorded once. The V call is TRBV6-1, the J call TRBJ2-7, with D tentatively TRBD1 or TRBD2 (5 bases each). The length of the CDR3 is 15 residues. V dropped 4 bases and J dropped 5 bases, with 18 bases sitting between them. Per germline, CDR1 MNHNS and CDR2 SASEGT. CDR3 DNA sequence: TGTGCCAGCAGTGGGTCGGGGCGCGTACTTGACGAGCAGTACTTC. This codes for CASSGSGRVLDEQYF.

The V call is TRBV28, the J call TRBJ2-7, with TRBD2 matching over 11 bases. The CDR3 loop spans 15 amino acids. The germline V gene has CDR1 MDHEN and CDR2 SYDVKM. With 5 bases clipped from V and 4 bases from J, the junction kept 7 bases outside the gene matches. CDR3 DNA sequence: TGTGCCAGCAGTGGTACTAGCGGGAGAGGGTACGAGCAGTACTTC. The encoded protein is CASSGTSGRGYEQYF.

The genes are TRBV7-6 and TRBJ1-1, with a possible D match to TRBD1 (6 bases). The V gene lost 4 bases and the J gene lost 4 bases, with 25 bases spanning the gap. Germline values: CDR1 SGHVS, CDR2 FNYEAQ. This CDR3 spans 18 amino acids. Here the CDR3 reads CASSYVTGAAAGSTEAFF. Written as DNA, the CDR3 is TGTGCCAGCAGCTACGTGACGGGGGCCGCCGCGGGTAGCACTGAAGCTTTCTTT. Complete variable domain (other parts from reference TRBV7-6 and TRBJ1-1): GAGVSQSPRYKVTKRGQDVALRCDPISGHVSLYWYRQALGQGPEFLTYFNYEAQQDKSGLPNDRFSAERPEGSISTLTIQRTEQRDSAMYRCASSYVTGAAAGSTEAFFGQGTRLTVV.

The rearrangement links TRBV5-6 to TRBJ2-5; TRBD2 agrees at 8 bases. Germline CDR1 reads SGHDT; CDR2 reads YYEEEE. CDR3 length equals 14 residues. The trim removed 3 bases at V and 3 bases at J, leaving 4 bases unmatched. CDR3: CASSSRGGKETQYF. CDR3 bases: TGTGCCAGCAGCTCCCGGGGGGGGAAAGAGACCCAGTACTTC.

This chain connects TRBV5-1 to TRBJ2-2; D is uncertain. V lost 0 bases, J lost 5 bases, and 5 bases lay in between. This CDR3 contains 13 residues. Per the germline V gene, CDR1 is SGHRS and CDR2 is YFSETQ. CDR3 DNA sequence: TGCGCCAGCAGCTTGGCCACGACCGGGGAGCTGTTTTTT. Translating gives CASSLATTGELFF.

This rearrangement joins TRBV18 to TRBJ2-3, with D unclear. Germline values: CDR1 KGHSH, CDR2 LQKENI. V was trimmed by 2 bases and J by 6 bases, leaving 12 bases between them. The CDR3 has 14 amino acids. The CDR3 is CASSPISSYDTQYF. CDR3 bases: TGTGCCAGCTCACCAATTAGCTCGTATGATACGCAGTATTTT. Full variable domain (rest looked up from reference TRBV18 and TRBJ2-3): NAGVMQNPRHLVRRRGQEARLRCSPMKGHSHVYWYRQLPEEGLKFMVYLQKENIIDESGMPKERFSAEFPKEGPSILRIQQVVRGDSAAYFCASSPISSYDTQYFGPGTRLTVL.

V and J are TRBV5-1 and TRBJ2-7; no definite D call. Germline CDR1 and CDR2: SGHRS and YFSETQ. CDR3 length equals 14 residues. Trimming shortened V by 0 bases and J by 3 bases, and 10 bases separated the two germline ends. CDR3 DNA sequence: TGCGCCAGCAGCTTGGTTGTTGGCAACTACGAGCAGTACTTC. Translation gives CASSLVVGNYEQYF.

This rearrangement joins TRBV28 to TRBJ1-3; D might be TRBD1 (6 bases). There are 15 residues in the CDR3. The V gene lost 3 bases and the J gene lost 2 bases, with 11 bases spanning the gap. Germline loops: CDR1 MDHEN, CDR2 SYDVKM. CDR3 sequence (DNA): TGTGCCAGCAGTTTTCCCTCAGGGGCTGGAAACACCATATATTTT. Its protein is CASSFPSGAGNTIYF. The full variable domain, completed using reference TRBV28 and TRBJ1-3, is DVKVTQSSRYLVKRTGEKVFLECVQDMDHENMFWYRQDPGLGLRLIYFSYDVKMKEKGDIPEGYSVSREKKERFSLILESASTNQTSMYLCASSFPSGAGNTIYFGEGSWLTVV.

V is TRBV30 and J is TRBJ1-2; tentatively, D is TRBD1 (5 bases). Germline CDR1 GTSNPN, CDR2 SVGIG (reference sequence). V was clipped by 6 bases and J by 6 bases, with 17 bases between them. The CDR3 sequence is 13 residues long. This CDR3 reads CACGTLVGNGYTF. The CDR3 DNA follows: TGTGCCTGCGGGACTCTCGTTGGAAATGGCTACACCTTC. Full variable domain (missing parts from reference TRBV30 and TRBJ1-2): SQTIHQWPATLVQPVGSPLSLECTVEGTSNPNLYWYRQAAGRGLQLLFYSVGIGQISSEVPQNLSASRPQDRQFILSSKKLLLSDSGFYLCACGTLVGNGYTFGSGTRLTVV.

The genes are TRBV6-6 and TRBJ2-7, with 8 positions matching TRBD1. CDR3 length: 15 amino acids. The germline V gene encodes CDR1 MNHNY and CDR2 SVGAGI (reference sequence). Unmatched junction bases numbered 4, after V lost 1 base and J lost 2 bases. CDR3 amino acids: CASSYYGTGAYEQYF. In DNA form, the CDR3 reads TGTGCCAGCAGTTACTATGGGACAGGAGCCTACGAGCAGTACTTC.

The chain links TRBV14 to TRBJ2-3; D might be TRBD2 (5 bases). The V gene's germline CDR1 is SGHDN and CDR2 FVKESK. The CDR3 contains 13 residues. With 5 bases removed from V and 9 bases from J, the gap between germline ends came to 15 bases. CDR3 amino acids: CASSFLGGSTQYF. CDR3 DNA: TGTGCCAGCAGCTTTCTCGGAGGTTCCACGCAGTATTTT. Using reference TRBV14 and TRBJ2-3 for the parts outside the CDR3, the full variable domain is EAGVTQFPSHSVIEKGQTVTLRCDPISGHDNLYWYRRVMGKEIKFLLHFVKESKQDESGMPNNRFLAERTGGTYSTLKVQPAELEDSGVYFCASSFLGGSTQYFGPGTRLTVL.

The rearrangement uses TRBV11-3 and TRBJ2-3; 15 nucleotides align to TRBD2. Trimming took 5 bases from V and 0 from J; bases not matched to a gene: 6. CDR1 and CDR2 from the germline V gene are SGHNT and YENEEA. The CDR3 consists of 18 residues. CDR3 in amino acids: CASSQGTSGRPSTDTQYF. CDR3 coding DNA: TGTGCCAGCAGCCAAGGGACTAGCGGGAGGCCTAGCACAGATACGCAGTATTTT.

V usage is TRBV21-1 and J usage is TRBJ2-1; the DNA was not compared with TRBD1, the D call given in the table. TRBV21-1 is an annotated pseudogene. The CDR3 covers 17 residues. The CDR3 reads CASSKRPLDRENNEQFF. The CDR3 bases are TGTGCCAGCAGCAAACGCCCTTTGGACAGGGAGAACAATGAGCAGTTCTTC.